The 17 T cell receptor beta chains presented below share a single source sample, sequenced in a study of blood T cell repertoires in COVID-19. Profiling relied on immunoSEQ multiplex PCR, and the TCRdb table lists in-frame clones only, not all of them. In the table there are about 120,000 clones, 82% of which are singletons. Input material: peripheral blood. The receptors shown here come from a human donor in a cohort sampled during active COVID-19.

The CDR3 region has the DNA TGTGCCAGCAGTGAAGCAGCCTTCTCTGGAAACACCATATATTTT. Translating gives CASSEAAFSGNTIYF. This sequence joins TRBV2 and TRBJ1-3; D is unclear. The ends were cut back, 0 bases at V and 0 bases at J, with 6 bases in the middle. Germline V lookup: CDR1 SNHLY, CDR2 FYNNEI. The CDR3 is 15 residues long.

The chain combines TRBV13 with TRBJ1-2; D is possibly TRBD1 (6 bases). With 3 bases removed from V and 2 bases from J, the gap between germline ends came to 16 bases. Germline CDR1 and CDR2: PRHDT and FYEKMQ (reference sequence). This CDR3 contains 16 residues. CDR3 region: CASSLQGQAANYGYTF. For the CDR3, the DNA is TGTGCCAGCAGCTTGCAGGGGCAGGCAGCAAACTATGGCTACACCTTC.

The sample holds a few counts of this clone. The J gene is TRBJ1-1, the V gene TRBV7-9, with a weak D call TRBD1 (5 bases). This CDR3 comprises 13 residues. The V and J ends lost 5 bases and 1 base respectively, with 8 bases between them. Germline assignment: CDR1 SEHNR and CDR2 FQNEAQ (reference sequence). The CDR3 spells CASSTGRNTEAFF. CDR3 sequence (DNA): TGTGCCAGCAGCACAGGACGGAACACTGAAGCTTTCTTT. The whole variable domain, filled in from reference TRBV7-9 and TRBJ1-1, reads DTGVSQNPRHKITKRGQNVTFRCDPISEHNRLYWYRQTLGQGPEFLTYFQNEAQLEKSRLLSDRFSAERPKGSFSTLEIQRTEQGDSAMYLCASSTGRNTEAFFGQGTRLTVV.

This chain connects TRBV5-1 to TRBJ1-6, with a tentative D call TRBD1 (6 bases). The germline CDR1 and CDR2 sequences are SGHRS and YFSETQ. The CDR3 has 16 residues. Trimming shortened V by 0 bases and J by 5 bases, and 12 bases separated the two germline ends. CDR3 bases: TGCGCCAGCAGCTTGGGAGGGGGAATAAATAATTCACCCCTCCACTTT. As protein: CASSLGGGINNSPLHF.

The genes are TRBV13 and TRBJ2-7; D possibly corresponds to TRBD2 (6 bases). This CDR3 region has 13 residues. Germline-derived CDR1 and CDR2 are PRHDT and FYEKMQ (reference sequence). Trimming took 1 base from V and 2 from J, leaving 6 bases between them. This CDR3 is CASSLAGAYEQYF. The CDR3, as DNA: TGTGCCAGCAGCTTAGCGGGGGCCTACGAGCAGTACTTC.

The chain joins TRBV10-3 to TRBJ1-1; tentative D call: TRBD1 (5 bases). The length of the CDR3 is 15 residues. Looked up from germline, CDR1 is ENHRY and CDR2 is SYGVKD. Trimming took off 0 bases at V and 5 bases at J, with 13 bases between the two ends. DNA of the CDR3: TGTGCCATCAGTGAGTCGCGGGGGGGGACGACTGAAGCTTTCTTT. Its translation: CAISESRGGTTEAFF.

The chain combines TRBV3-1 (or the pseudogene TRBV3-2) with TRBJ2-4; possibly TRBD2 for D (5 bases). The V end lost 3 bases, the J end lost 6 bases, and 9 bases lay between the germline ends. Germline-derived CDR1 and CDR2 are LGHDT and YNNKEL (reference sequence). This CDR3 comprises 13 residues. The CDR3 DNA reads as TGTGCCAGCAGCCACGGGGTGGGAAACATTCAGTACTTC. Protein: CASSHGVGNIQYF.

The J gene is TRBJ2-2, the V gene TRBV2; TRBD1 aligns across 10 bases. In germline, CDR1 is SNHLY, CDR2 FYNNEI. J was trimmed by 5 bases and V by 7 bases; bases with no gene match: 10. The CDR3 is 16 amino acids. The CDR3 region has the DNA TGTGCCAGCACCAAACCTCGGACAGGGGGGACCGGGGAGCTGTTTTTT. Amino acids: CASTKPRTGGTGELFF.

The chain joins TRBV5-6 to TRBJ2-5, with D tentatively TRBD2 (6 bases). Per germline, CDR1 SGHDT and CDR2 YYEEEE. This CDR3 has 13 residues. V was cut by 3 bases and J by 5 bases, with 11 bases left in between. This CDR3 is CASSYDGGETQYF. CDR3 in DNA: TGTGCCAGCAGCTATGATGGGGGGGAGACCCAGTACTTC.

V usage is TRBV6-5 and J usage is TRBJ2-3; tentatively, D is TRBD2 (6 bases). V was cut by 5 bases and J by 2 bases, with 11 bases left in between. CDR3 length equals 14 residues. Per germline, CDR1 MNHEY and CDR2 SVGAGI. The DNA for the CDR3 is TGTGCCAGCAGTCCGACGGGGGACACAGATACGCAGTATTTT. Translation: CASSPTGDTDTQYF.

The rearrangement links TRBV5-1 to TRBJ1-6; D is undetermined. CDR1 is SGHRS, CDR2 YFSETQ, per germline. This CDR3 has 11 residues. Trimming took 4 bases from V and 8 from J, leaving 4 bases between them. As DNA, the CDR3 is TGCGCCAGCAGCCAGGATTCACCCCTCCACTTT. Translating it yields CASSQDSPLHF.

The V gene is TRBV11-2, the J gene TRBJ1-6; no definite D call. Germline V gene lookup returns CDR1 SGHAT and CDR2 FQNNGV. The CDR3 extends over 13 amino acids. Between the trimmed V and J ends, which lost 6 bases and 3 bases, there was a span of 6 bases. The CDR3 nucleotides read TGTGCCAGCAGTTTTAACTATAATTCACCCCTCCACTTT. Translated, it gives CASSFNYNSPLHF. Using reference TRBV11-2 and TRBJ1-6 for the parts outside the CDR3, the full variable domain is EAGVAQSPRYKIIEKRQSVAFWCNPISGHATLYWYQQILGQGPKLLIQFQNNGVVDDSQLPKDRFSAERLKGVDSTLKIQPAKLEDSAVYLCASSFNYNSPLHFGNGTRLTVT.

The V and J genes are TRBV6-2 or TRBV6-3 and TRBJ2-1; 14 bases are shared with TRBD2. This CDR3 is 16 amino acids long. J gave up 9 bases and V 4 bases, and 8 bases lay outside the gene matches. CDR1 is MNHEY and CDR2 is SVGEGT in the germline V gene. The CDR3 spells CASSFTQGLAGAEQFF. CDR3 coding DNA: TGTGCCAGCAGTTTCACCCAGGGACTAGCGGGGGCTGAGCAGTTCTTC.

This sequence joins TRBV7-2 and TRBJ2-5; D possibly corresponds to TRBD2 (6 bases). This CDR3 region has 14 residues. Germline values: CDR1 SGHTA, CDR2 FQGNSA. The V and J ends lost 2 bases and 0 bases respectively, with 7 bases between them. In nucleotides, the CDR3 is TGTGCCAGCAGCTTATGGGAGGACCAAGAGACCCAGTACTTC. Translating it yields CASSLWEDQETQYF.

V gene TRBV7-6 combines with J gene TRBJ1-6, with 10 bases that match TRBD1. V was clipped by 6 bases and J by 9 bases; unmatched bases: 17. The CDR3 extends over 18 amino acids. Germline-derived CDR1 and CDR2 are SGHVS and FNYEAQ. This CDR3 is CASSFDPFDRGRGSPLHF. The CDR3 bases are TGTGCCAGCAGTTTCGACCCATTCGACAGGGGGCGCGGTTCACCCCTCCACTTT.

The chain joins TRBV10-3 to TRBJ2-7; D may be TRBD2 (5 bases). The CDR3 is 15 residues long. Deletions cut 6 bases from V and 2 bases from J, with 17 bases between. Germline assignment: CDR1 ENHRY and CDR2 SYGVKD. Here the CDR3 DNA reads TGTGCCATCAGGAGAACCCTTGAGGGCCCCTACGAGCAGTACTTC. Translated: CAIRRTLEGPYEQYF.

This chain uses TRBV7-2 with TRBJ2-3; 11 bases map to TRBD2. V was pared by 0 bases and J by 5 bases, with 4 bases of the junction left unmatched. Germline loops: CDR1 SGHTA, CDR2 FQGNSA. The CDR3 runs to 16 residues. DNA of the CDR3: TGTGCCAGCAGCTTAGCCGTAGCGGGGGGGAGAGATACGCAGTATTTT. This codes for CASSLAVAGGRDTQYF. Full variable domain (outside the CDR3, taken from reference TRBV7-2 and TRBJ2-3): GAGVSQSPSNKVTEKGKDVELRCDPISGHTALYWYRQSLGQGLEFLIYFQGNSAPDKSGLPSDRFSAERTGGSVSTLTIQRTQQEDSAVYLCASSLAVAGGRDTQYFGPGTRLTVL.